These 32 T cell receptor beta chains came from one sample sequenced in a study of cytomegalovirus exposure and HLA in healthy donors. The assay was immunoSEQ multiplex PCR, and TCRdb's table has in-frame clones only and misses some. The sample lists about 98,000 clones, around 90% occurring once. Sequencing input: PBMCs. The receptor source for this set is a woman in her 30s in good health and CMV-seronegative.

The chain links TRBV10-3 to TRBJ1-5; TRBD1 is a possible D gene (5 bases). The V and J ends lost 7 bases and 8 bases respectively, with 12 bases between them. Germline CDR1 is ENHRY and CDR2 is SYGVKD. The CDR3 is 12 residues long. CDR3 amino acids: CAIKGALEPQHF. CDR3 DNA sequence: TGTGCCATCAAAGGGGCTTTGGAGCCCCAGCATTTT.

This clone showed up just a few times. The chain uses TRBV5-1 and TRBJ1-1, with D perhaps TRBD1 (5 bases). The CDR3 totals 15 residues. Germline CDR1 and CDR2: SGHRS and YFSETQ. V dropped 5 bases and J dropped 3 bases, with 17 bases sitting between them. The CDR3 bases are TGCGCCAGCAGTCGCGTTTTTCGGGGGGACACTGAAGCTTTCTTT. Translation: CASSRVFRGDTEAFF.

The V gene is TRBV7-9, the J gene TRBJ2-1, with 7 bases fitting TRBD1. With 2 bases clipped from V and 5 bases from J, the junction kept 3 bases outside the gene matches. The CDR3 extends over 14 amino acids. Looked up from germline, CDR1 is SEHNR and CDR2 is FQNEAQ (reference sequence). Written as DNA, the CDR3 is TGTGCCAGCAGCTTACGACAGGGAAACAATGAGCAGTTCTTC. Protein product: CASSLRQGNNEQFF.

J is TRBJ2-1 and V is TRBV4-1, with a tentative D call TRBD2 (6 bases). Germline CDR1 reads MGHRA; CDR2 reads YSYEKL. V gave up 6 bases and J gave up 3 bases, with 18 bases separating them. There are 16 residues in the CDR3. The CDR3 region is CASSPVPAGLYNEQFF. The CDR3 region has the DNA TGCGCCAGCAGTCCGGTCCCAGCGGGCCTCTACAATGAGCAGTTCTTC.

V and J are TRBV5-6 and TRBJ1-3; TRBD1 matches 7 bases. This CDR3 is built from 15 residues. Trimming cost V 4 bases and J 0 bases; bases outside gene matches: 4. From germline, CDR1 is SGHDT and CDR2 YYEEEE. This CDR3 reads CASSGQATSGNTIYF. The CDR3 DNA sequence: TGTGCCAGCAGCGGACAGGCCACCTCTGGAAACACCATATATTTT.

The V call is TRBV6-6, the J call TRBJ1-1, with D possibly TRBD1 on 5 matching bases. This CDR3 is 14 amino acids long. Germline loops: CDR1 MNHNY, CDR2 SVGAGI (reference sequence). The V gene lost 7 bases and the J gene lost 4 bases, with 16 bases spanning the gap. The CDR3 sequence is CASIPTDMTTEAFF. CDR3 nucleotide sequence: TGTGCCAGCATTCCGACAGATATGACCACTGAAGCTTTCTTT.

CDR3 residues: CASSQAETQYF. CDR3 DNA sequence: TGTGCCAGCAGCCAAGCGGAGACCCAGTACTTC. The V gene is TRBV4-2, the J gene TRBJ2-5; D gene uncertain. The CDR3 loop spans 11 amino acids. Germline assignment: CDR1 LGHNA and CDR2 YNFKEQ. Trimming pared 1 base from V and 5 bases from J, leaving 2 bases between.

The V gene is TRBV7-9, the J gene TRBJ2-1; 9 bases fit TRBD1. The CDR3 has 12 amino acids. Looked up from germline, CDR1 is SEHNR and CDR2 is FQNEAQ (reference sequence). The V gene end was trimmed by 11 bases and the J gene end by 6 bases; junction bases not matched to a gene: 5. In DNA, the CDR3 is TGTGCCGCGGAGGACAGGGGCAATGAGCAGTTCTTC. Translating it yields CAAEDRGNEQFF.

This rearrangement joins TRBV19 to TRBJ1-5, with a tentative D call TRBD1 (5 bases). This CDR3 is built from 16 residues. Germline V CDR1 and CDR2: LNHDA, SQIVND (reference sequence). V lost 7 bases to trimming and J lost 2 bases, with 18 bases between them. The CDR3 here is CASTSAHRPRNQPQHF. The CDR3 bases are TGTGCCAGTACTTCAGCGCACAGGCCACGCAATCAGCCCCAGCATTTT.

This clone was seen just once. J is TRBJ1-5 and V is TRBV28; the D gene is possibly TRBD1 (5 bases). V lost 4 bases and J lost 1, with 17 bases in between. In germline, CDR1 is MDHEN, CDR2 SYDVKM. The CDR3 sequence is 17 residues long. The CDR3 coding sequence is TGTGCCAGCAGTTCGAGCGGTGGGACTGGGAGCAATCAGCCCCAGCATTTT. Its protein product is CASSSSGGTGSNQPQHF.

CDR3 in amino acids: CASSLGQKFTDTQYF. The CDR3 DNA reads TGTGCCAGCAGTTTAGGACAGAAGTTCACAGATACGCAGTATTTT. The genes are TRBV28 and TRBJ2-3; TRBD1 is a possible D gene (6 bases). V lost 2 bases to trimming and J lost 2 bases, with 11 bases between them. Germline lookup yields CDR1 MDHEN and CDR2 SYDVKM. The CDR3 loop spans 15 amino acids.

The chain couples TRBV27 to TRBJ2-5; D may be TRBD2 (6 bases). This CDR3 spans 17 amino acids. CDR1 and CDR2 (germline): MNHEY, SMNVEV (reference sequence). Trimming removed 5 bases at V and 3 bases at J, with 22 bases between. The CDR3 DNA follows: TGTGCCAGCAGTCCCTATCAATCCGGGACTGGTGAAGAGACCCAGTACTTC. Its translation is CASSPYQSGTGEETQYF.

V gene TRBV11-2 combines with J gene TRBJ2-5, with D possibly TRBD2 on 7 matching bases. The germline CDR1 and CDR2 sequences are SGHAT and FQNNGV. Trimming took 2 bases from V and 3 from J, leaving 22 bases between them. The CDR3 runs 18 residues. This chain's CDR3 is CASSLTVRGGPNEETQYF. The DNA of the CDR3 is TGTGCCAGCAGCTTAACCGTCAGGGGAGGGCCCAACGAAGAGACCCAGTACTTC.

This CDR3 reads CASSWTGGSYEQYF. As DNA, the CDR3 is TGTGCCAGTAGCTGGACAGGGGGCTCCTACGAGCAGTACTTC. The J gene is TRBJ2-7, the V gene TRBV19, with TRBD1 matching 10 bases. The CDR3 covers 14 residues. V shed 6 bases, J shed 0 bases, and the junction held 2 bases outside the gene matches. Germline values: CDR1 LNHDA, CDR2 SQIVND (reference sequence).

The chain recombines TRBV5-6 with TRBJ2-2; 14 nucleotides align to TRBD2. The V gene's germline CDR1 is SGHDT and CDR2 YYEEEE. The CDR3 is 17 amino acids. After removal of 0 bases from V and 4 bases from J, the junction contained 2 bases not matched to a gene. In DNA form, the CDR3 reads TGTGCCAGCAGCTTGGGACTAGCGGGAGGGGCCACCGGGGAGCTGTTTTTT. It yields the protein CASSLGLAGGATGELFF.

The rearrangement uses TRBV6-1 and TRBJ2-1, with 7 bases lining up with TRBD1. This CDR3 comprises 14 residues. Germline CDR1 reads MNHNS; CDR2 reads SASEGT. The V and J ends lost 7 bases and 6 bases, in that order; junction bases with no gene match: 9. The CDR3, as DNA: TGTGCCAGCACTAGGACAGGCCGGGGCAATGAGCAGTTCTTC. This encodes CASTRTGRGNEQFF.

The chain carries TRBV6-1 and TRBJ2-1, with 7 positions matching TRBD2. V was pared by 1 base and J by 1 base, with 4 bases of the junction left unmatched. Germline CDR1 reads MNHNS; CDR2 reads SASEGT. This CDR3 has 16 residues. CDR3 residues: CASSEGRGFSYNEQFF. The CDR3, as DNA: TGTGCCAGCAGTGAAGGGCGGGGGTTTTCCTACAATGAGCAGTTCTTC.

This chain's CDR3 is CASSDGQGLAGANEQFF. CDR3 nucleotide sequence: TGTGCCAGCAGTGACGGGCAGGGACTAGCGGGAGCAAATGAGCAGTTCTTC. The chain has TRBV6-4 and TRBJ2-1; TRBD2 aligns across 14 bases. The germline V gene has CDR1 MRHNA and CDR2 SNTAGT. The trim removed 2 bases at V and 7 bases at J, leaving 7 bases unmatched. This CDR3 contains 17 residues.

This sequence joins TRBV5-1 and TRBJ2-5, with a tentative D call TRBD2 (5 bases). V was pared by 4 bases and J by 5 bases, with 12 bases between. Germline V gives CDR1 SGHRS, CDR2 YFSETQ. CDR3 length equals 13 residues. Written as DNA, the CDR3 is TGCGCCAGCAGCCCCCCGGAGGAGGAGACCCAGTACTTC. It translates to CASSPPEEETQYF. Full variable domain (missing parts from reference TRBV5-1 and TRBJ2-5): KAGVTQTPRYLIKTRGQQVTLSCSPISGHRSVSWYQQTPGQGLQFLFEYFSETQRNKGNFPGRFSGRQFSNSRSEMNVSTLELGDSALYLCASSPPEEETQYFGPGTRLLVL.

The chain is built from TRBV9 and TRBJ2-5, with TRBD2 matching 7 bases. The CDR3 is 17 amino acids. Trimming removed 0 bases from V and 1 base from J; junction bases left unmatched: 9. Germline V gene sequence: CDR1 SGDLS, CDR2 YYNGEE. The CDR3 region has the DNA TGTGCCAGCAGCGTAGCCGGCGGGCGGGGGTTCCAAGAGACCCAGTACTTC. Translating gives CASSVAGGRGFQETQYF.

This clone was counted only a few times. This chain links TRBV27 with TRBJ2-5, with 8 bases that match TRBD2. Germline CDR1 and CDR2: MNHEY and SMNVEV (reference sequence). J was trimmed by 5 bases and V by 2 bases; bases with no gene match: 4. The CDR3 spans 14 residues. CDR3 region: CASSLSGGRETQYF. CDR3 coding DNA: TGTGCCAGCAGTTTAAGCGGGGGACGGGAGACCCAGTACTTC.

The CDR3 nucleotides read TGTGCCAGCAGCCAGATTCAGGGTGGCACTGAAGCTTTCTTT. The encoded protein is CASSQIQGGTEAFF. The chain uses TRBV4-2 and TRBJ1-1; TRBD1 is a possible D gene (5 bases). Germline values: CDR1 LGHNA, CDR2 YNFKEQ. V was cut by 3 bases and J by 4 bases, with 12 bases left in between. The length of the CDR3 is 14 residues.

The chain recombines TRBV6-6 with TRBJ1-6; TRBD1 is a possible D gene (5 bases). The V gene lost 10 bases and the J gene lost 5 bases, with 15 bases spanning the gap. There are 14 residues in the CDR3. Germline V gene lookup returns CDR1 MNHNY and CDR2 SVGAGI (reference sequence). The CDR3 loop reads CATNLGTNNSPLHF. The CDR3 bases are TGTGCCACTAACTTGGGGACTAATAATTCACCCCTCCACTTT.

This clone showed up just once. The CDR3 reads CASNAGTDTQYF. The CDR3 DNA reads TGTGCCAGTAATGCGGGAACGGATACGCAGTATTTT. This sequence joins TRBV25-1 and TRBJ2-3, with a tentative D call TRBD2 (6 bases). The germline gives CDR1 MGHDK, CDR2 SYGVNS. The germline V and J ends were trimmed by 9 bases and 6 bases, with 13 bases remaining between them. The CDR3 spans 12 residues.

This chain links TRBV28 with TRBJ2-2; TRBD2 matches 8 bases. From germline, CDR1 is MDHEN and CDR2 SYDVKM. The trim removed 2 bases at V and 6 bases at J, leaving 5 bases unmatched. The CDR3 consists of 15 residues. CDR3 loop: CASSLGREEAGELFF. DNA for the CDR3: TGTGCCAGCAGTTTAGGGCGGGAGGAGGCCGGGGAGCTGTTTTTT.

V usage is TRBV29-1 and J usage is TRBJ1-2; TRBD1 matches at 9 bases. J lost 3 bases, V lost 2 bases, and 10 bases had no gene match. This CDR3 is built from 16 residues. From germline, CDR1 is SQVTM and CDR2 ANQGSEA. The CDR3 DNA reads as TGCAGCGTTGAAATTCGTGCGGGACAGGGAGACTATGGCTACACCTTC. Its protein product is CSVEIRAGQGDYGYTF.

V gene TRBV19 combines with J gene TRBJ2-7; 10 bases are a match to TRBD2. The CDR3 length is 13 residues. Germline loops: CDR1 LNHDA, CDR2 SQIVND (reference sequence). Trimming at V came to 6 bases and at J to 3 bases, leaving 2 bases not matched to a gene. CDR3: CASSVAGGYEQYF. Here the CDR3 DNA reads TGTGCCAGTAGCGTAGCGGGGGGCTACGAGCAGTACTTC. The full variable domain, completed using reference TRBV19 and TRBJ2-7, is DGGITQSPKYLFRKEGQNVTLSCEQNLNHDAMYWYRQDPGQGLRLIYYSQIVNDFQKGDIAEGYSVSREKKESFPLTVTSAQKNPTAFYLCASSVAGGYEQYFGPGTRLTVT.

This clone appeared once. The chain is built from TRBV5-1 and TRBJ1-2, with 7 bases aligning to TRBD1. There are 12 residues in the CDR3. Germline loops: CDR1 SGHRS, CDR2 YFSETQ. Losses at the gene ends were 7 bases for V and 6 bases for J; bases not matched to a gene: 6. The CDR3 bases are TGCGCCAGCGGACAGGATTATGATGGCTACACCTTC. The encoded protein is CASGQDYDGYTF. Full variable domain (missing parts from reference TRBV5-1 and TRBJ1-2): KAGVTQTPRYLIKTRGQQVTLSCSPISGHRSVSWYQQTPGQGLQFLFEYFSETQRNKGNFPGRFSGRQFSNSRSEMNVSTLELGDSALYLCASGQDYDGYTFGSGTRLTVV.

This clone has more than one count but fewer than ten. The chain recombines TRBV14 with TRBJ2-7; TRBD1 might be the D (5 bases). The V gene lost 3 bases and the J gene lost 6 bases, with 27 bases spanning the gap. In germline, CDR1 is SGHDN, CDR2 FVKESK. CDR3 length: 18 amino acids. CDR3 bases: TGTGCCAGCAGCCATCACCTAAGAGGCGGAAGCAGGGAAGGCGAGCAGTACTTC. It translates to CASSHHLRGGSREGEQYF.

There are a few counts of this clone. The rearrangement uses TRBV18 and TRBJ1-5, with TRBD1 as a possible D gene (6 bases). This CDR3 comprises 13 residues. V lost 5 bases and J 4 bases, leaving 9 bases between the germline ends. Germline CDR1 KGHSH, CDR2 LQKENI. DNA for the CDR3: TGTGCCAGCTCAAAGGGGGAAAATCAGCCCCAGCATTTT. Its protein product is CASSKGENQPQHF.

The chain couples TRBV18 to TRBJ2-1, with 8 positions matching TRBD2. Germline V gene data show CDR1 as KGHSH and CDR2 as LQKENI. The CDR3 length is 13 residues. V shed 4 bases and J 8 bases; nucleotides not matched to a gene: 4. The DNA of the CDR3 is TGTGCCAGCTCACGTCTACTAGCGGATGAGCAGTTCTTC. Protein product: CASSRLLADEQFF.

The V and J genes are TRBV6-1 and TRBJ2-7; possibly TRBD1 for D (6 bases). CDR1 MNHNS and CDR2 SASEGT come from the germline V gene. V was trimmed by 2 bases and J by 2 bases, leaving 16 bases between them. The CDR3 is 16 amino acids. CDR3 in amino acids: CASSEHFWQGPYEQYF. CDR3 coding DNA: TGTGCCAGCAGTGAACATTTCTGGCAGGGGCCCTACGAGCAGTACTTC.